This entry concerns a single TCR beta chain. Antigen: not known. Germline CDR1 reads MNHEY; CDR2 reads SMNVEV (reference sequence). The CDR3 is 17 amino acids. The junction had 9 bases not matched to a gene; V was cut back by 5 bases and J by 0 bases. This sample stems from a study of T-cell reconstitution after alpha-beta-depleted transplantation in children. Study results and caveats: Surviving recipient T cells and thymic progenitors produced the high day-60 TCRbeta diversity seen in some patients.

TCRbeta library construction was performed incorporating unique molecular identifiers. One entry per CDR3 protein, called by TCRdb with MiXCR from the PCR reads. This sample yields 100,000 or so distinct CDR3 sequences, of which 23% are seen a single time; around a fifth belongs to the top ten. The sample here was PBMCs, taken before TCRalphabeta/CD19-depleted stem cell transplant. The chain has TRBV27 and TRBJ1-2, with 10 bases identical to TRBD1. The receptor's source is a boy younger than 10 with acute lymphoblastic leukemia, due to receive a stem cell transplant. The CDR3 DNA is TGTGCCAGCAGTACCCACCCGGGACAGGGGCCTAACTATGGCTACACCTTC. Translation gives CASSTHPGQGPNYGYTF.